These 17 T cell receptor beta chains share one sample of origin, sequenced in a study of shared clonotypes between healthy human individuals. TCRdb keeps only in-frame clones here, not all; method: immunoSEQ multiplex PCR. The profile covers 2 million to 2.5 million clones, with under 95% appearing a single time and roughly 0.34% taken by the ten largest. Sequenced input: naive CD4+ T cells from PBMCs. This sample's subset: CD45RA+ positively selected. These receptors were collected from a man aged 18 to 29 in good health. Some clones in this sample may be carry-over from other donors' samples.

J is TRBJ2-3 and V is TRBV30, with 8 positions matching TRBD2. From germline, CDR1 is GTSNPN and CDR2 SVGIG (reference sequence). After removal of 4 bases from V and 4 bases from J, the junction contained 10 bases not matched to a gene. CDR3 length equals 15 residues. Written as DNA, the CDR3 is TGTGCCTGGAAGTCCAGCGGGAGTCCAGCAGATACGCAGTATTTT. Translating it yields CAWKSSGSPADTQYF.

CDR3 sequence: CASSLISTGELFF. DNA for the CDR3: TGTGCCAGCAGCTTAATTAGCACCGGGGAGCTGTTTTTT. This sequence joins TRBV7-7 and TRBJ2-2; no definite D call. Per the germline V gene, CDR1 is SSHAT and CDR2 is FNYEAQ (reference sequence). V lost 2 bases and J lost 4, with 5 bases in between. There are 13 residues in the CDR3. Full variable domain (missing parts from reference TRBV7-7 and TRBJ2-2): GAGVSQSPRYKVTKRGQDVTLRCDPISSHATLYWYQQALGQGPEFLTYFNYEAQPDKSGLPSDRFSAERPEGSISTLTIQRTEQRDSAMYRCASSLISTGELFFGEGSRLTVL.

This clone was seen only once. This rearrangement joins TRBV5-1 to TRBJ2-7; 12 bases fit TRBD1. The V gene end was trimmed by 4 bases and the J gene end by 2 bases; junction bases not matched to a gene: 7. Germline CDR1 is SGHRS and CDR2 is YFSETQ. The CDR3 is 16 residues long. The DNA of the CDR3 is TGCGCCAGCAGCAGCTACCGGGACAGGGGGCCCTACGAGCAGTACTTC. The encoded protein is CASSSYRDRGPYEQYF.

CDR3 residues: CASSLIFGTESSYGYTF. For the CDR3, the DNA is TGTGCCAGCAGCTTAATTTTCGGCACAGAGTCCTCCTATGGCTACACCTTC. The chain has TRBV7-9 and TRBJ1-2; no definite D call. The CDR3 has 17 amino acids. Germline V gene data show CDR1 as SEHNR and CDR2 as FQNEAQ (reference sequence). Trimming took 2 bases from V and 4 from J, leaving 20 bases between them.

The chain couples TRBV28 to TRBJ1-1; D is uncertain. CDR1 is MDHEN and CDR2 is SYDVKM in the germline V gene. With 1 base removed from V and 7 bases from J, the gap between germline ends came to 10 bases. The CDR3 runs to 13 residues. The CDR3 nucleotides are TGTGCCAGCAGTTTATCCGGGGAGATTGAAGCTTTCTTT. Its protein product is CASSLSGEIEAFF.

The V call is TRBV28, the J call TRBJ1-5; perhaps TRBD1 as D (6 bases). The CDR3 runs 16 residues. V shed 3 bases and J shed 0 bases, with 12 bases lying between them. The germline V gene has CDR1 MDHEN and CDR2 SYDVKM. CDR3 region: CASSFRQAISNQPQHF. The DNA of the CDR3 is TGTGCCAGCAGTTTCCGACAGGCCATTAGCAATCAGCCCCAGCATTTT.

The chain joins TRBV19 to TRBJ1-5, with 7 bases identical to TRBD1. Germline values: CDR1 LNHDA, CDR2 SQIVND (reference sequence). After removal of 7 bases from V and 7 bases from J, the junction contained 10 bases not matched to a gene. The CDR3 covers 14 residues. The CDR3 region is CASNLDRVYQPQHF. CDR3 DNA sequence: TGTGCCAGTAATCTCGACAGGGTTTACCAGCCCCAGCATTTT.

With regard to this clone: Distinct nucleotide sequences in the sample also encode this CDR3. The chain combines TRBV9 with TRBJ2-2; D is ambiguous. The CDR3 runs 14 residues. Trimming removed 0 bases from V and 3 bases from J, with 6 bases in between. Germline V CDR1 and CDR2: SGDLS, YYNGEE. The CDR3: CASSVGLYTGELFF. Written as DNA, the CDR3 is TGTGCCAGCAGCGTAGGGCTGTACACCGGGGAGCTGTTTTTT.

The chain is built from TRBV7-2 and TRBJ1-1; D is uncertain. Germline CDR1 and CDR2: SGHTA and FQGNSA. V was trimmed by 5 bases and J by 4 bases, leaving 17 bases between them. The CDR3 runs to 15 residues. The CDR3, as DNA: TGTGCCAGCAGCCTGGAGGACTCGCGAGGCACTGAAGCTTTCTTT. It codes for CASSLEDSRGTEAFF. Variable domain in full (rest from reference TRBV7-2 and TRBJ1-1): GAGVSQSPSNKVTEKGKDVELRCDPISGHTALYWYRQSLGQGLEFLIYFQGNSAPDKSGLPSDRFSAERTGGSVSTLTIQRTQQEDSAVYLCASSLEDSRGTEAFFGQGTRLTVV.

With respect to this clone: Distinct nucleotide sequences in the sample also encode this CDR3. The CDR3 sequence is CASSYMGTNTGELFF. The CDR3 bases are TGTGCCAGCAGTTACATGGGGACTAACACCGGGGAGCTGTTTTTT. This chain uses TRBV6-6 with TRBJ2-2; D possibly corresponds to TRBD2 (6 bases). This CDR3 comprises 15 residues. Germline V CDR1 and CDR2: MNHNY, SVGAGI (reference sequence). V lost 2 bases and J 2 bases, leaving 9 bases between the germline ends.

V is TRBV7-3 and J is TRBJ2-1; 13 bases line up with TRBD2. The CDR3 runs 19 residues. Per germline, CDR1 SGHTA and CDR2 FQGTGA. Trimming at V came to 0 bases and at J to 7 bases, leaving 12 bases not matched to a gene. The CDR3 DNA sequence: TGTGCCAGCAGCTTAACGCGCGCCACACTAGCGGGAGGGCCGAATGAGCAGTTCTTC. Its translation is CASSLTRATLAGGPNEQFF.

The genes are TRBV19 and TRBJ1-1; 8 bases are shared with TRBD1. The J segment lost 1 base and the V segment lost 5 bases, leaving 3 bases of the junction unmatched. CDR1 and CDR2 (germline): LNHDA, SQIVND (reference sequence). The CDR3 extends over 14 amino acids. The CDR3 DNA is TGTGCCAGTAGTGCCAGGGGGCAGAACACTGAAGCTTTCTTT. Its protein product is CASSARGQNTEAFF.

The genes are TRBV7-9 and TRBJ2-1, with 10 bases aligning to TRBD1. Germline V gene data show CDR1 as SEHNR and CDR2 as FQNEAQ (reference sequence). CDR3 length: 17 amino acids. V shed 5 bases and J 4 bases; nucleotides not matched to a gene: 11. The CDR3 loop is CASSRGTGEGRYNEQFF. The CDR3 nucleotides read TGTGCCAGCAGCCGAGGGACAGGGGAGGGCCGGTACAATGAGCAGTTCTTC. Combining the CDR3 with reference TRBV7-9 and TRBJ2-1 gives the whole variable domain DTGVSQNPRHKITKRGQNVTFRCDPISEHNRLYWYRQTLGQGPEFLTYFQNEAQLEKSRLLSDRFSAERPKGSFSTLEIQRTEQGDSAMYLCASSRGTGEGRYNEQFFGPGTRLTVL.

V gene TRBV6-5 combines with J gene TRBJ2-5; D gene unclear. CDR3 size: 14 residues. Trimming left V 5 bases short and J 3 bases short, with 13 bases between. Germline V lookup: CDR1 MNHEY, CDR2 SVGAGI. The DNA of the CDR3 is TGTGCCAGCAGTCCCTCCGGACGAAAAGAGACCCAGTACTTC. The encoded protein is CASSPSGRKETQYF.

CDR3: CASSLNRGNEQFF. The CDR3 DNA reads TGTGCCAGCAGCTTAAACAGGGGCAATGAGCAGTTCTTC. The rearrangement uses TRBV5-4 and TRBJ2-1; 7 positions match TRBD1. This CDR3 is built from 13 residues. CDR1 is SGHNT, CDR2 YYREEE, per germline (reference sequence). Trimming at V came to 2 bases and at J to 6 bases, leaving 2 bases not matched to a gene.

Worth noting for this clone: The sample has other DNA sequences that encode this CDR3 too. The chain carries TRBV28 and TRBJ1-4; 7 nucleotides line up with TRBD1. CDR1 and CDR2 (germline): MDHEN, SYDVKM. The CDR3 covers 17 residues. V lost 5 bases to trimming and J lost 0 bases; unmatched junction nucleotides: 9. The CDR3: CASSLPRQGTTNEKLFF. In DNA form, the CDR3 reads TGTGCCAGCAGTCTCCCGAGACAGGGAACAACTAATGAAAAACTGTTTTTT.

This clone was detected once. V and J are TRBV19 and TRBJ1-1; TRBD1 agrees at 7 bases. The CDR3 runs to 16 residues. Germline lookup yields CDR1 LNHDA and CDR2 SQIVND (reference sequence). V shed 3 bases, J shed 1 base, and the junction held 8 bases outside the gene matches. In DNA, the CDR3 is TGTGCCAGTAGTATGGTGCAGGGGGGGGCGAACACTGAAGCTTTCTTT. Amino acids: CASSMVQGGANTEAFF.